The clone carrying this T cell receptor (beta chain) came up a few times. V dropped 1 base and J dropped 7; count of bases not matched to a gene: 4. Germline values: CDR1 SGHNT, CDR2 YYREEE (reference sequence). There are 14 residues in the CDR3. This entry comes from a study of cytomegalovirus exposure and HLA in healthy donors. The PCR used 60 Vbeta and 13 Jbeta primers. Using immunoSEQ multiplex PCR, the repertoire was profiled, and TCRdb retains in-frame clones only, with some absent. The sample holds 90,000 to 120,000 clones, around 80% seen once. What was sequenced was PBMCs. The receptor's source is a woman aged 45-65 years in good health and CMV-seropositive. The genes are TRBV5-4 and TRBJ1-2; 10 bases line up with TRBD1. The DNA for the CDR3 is TGTGCCAGCAGCTTGCCCGGGACAGGGGTTGGCTACACCTTC. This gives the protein CASSLPGTGVGYTF.